A single sample is the source of the 32 T cell receptor beta chains below, sequenced in a study of T cell repertoires in cytomegalovirus infection. TCRdb fed the reads into MiXCR, producing one record per CDR3 protein. Of 700,000 to 900,000 distinct CDR3 sequences listed, about 29% are singletons. What these receptors recognize is not known. This specimen was cultured CD8+ T cells from PBMCs, taken from culture after CMV antigen stimulation. These TCRs come from a human donor in good health (CMV status not recorded). Some clones in this sample may be carry-over from other donors' samples.

The rearrangement joins TRBV27 to TRBJ1-1, with a weak D call TRBD1 (5 bases). The V gene lost 4 bases and the J gene lost 10 bases, with 19 bases spanning the gap. The CDR3 spans 14 residues. Looked up from germline, CDR1 is MNHEY and CDR2 is SMNVEV (reference sequence). CDR3 in amino acids: CASSSGWGNYGAFF. CDR3 DNA: TGTGCCAGCAGTTCGGGGTGGGGGAATTACGGAGCTTTCTTT.

V and J are TRBV28 and TRBJ1-1; D remains unclear. V was cut by 2 bases and J by 0 bases, with 13 bases left in between. CDR1 and CDR2 (germline): MDHEN, SYDVKM. The CDR3 spans 16 residues. CDR3 in DNA: TGTGCCAGCAGTTTAGGCCCCGAGAACTTGAACACTGAAGCTTTCTTT. Its translation: CASSLGPENLNTEAFF.

This clonotype occurred a few times. The chain joins TRBV6-5 to TRBJ1-2; D unclear. Germline V CDR1 and CDR2: MNHEY, SVGAGI. V shed 0 bases and J shed 6 bases, with 14 bases lying between them. The CDR3 contains 15 residues. CDR3 residues: CASSYSPEGKDGYTF. The CDR3 DNA follows: TGTGCCAGCAGTTACTCACCGGAGGGAAAGGATGGCTACACCTTC.

This clonotype was observed many times. The chain employs TRBV7-8 and TRBJ2-7; D might be TRBD2 (6 bases). This CDR3 has 15 amino acids. The germline gives CDR1 SGHVS, CDR2 FQNEAQ. V was pared by 1 base and J by 4 bases, with 14 bases between. The CDR3 region has the DNA TGTGCCAGCAGCTTAGAAGTTACTAGCCGGTACGAGCAGTACTTC. It yields the protein CASSLEVTSRYEQYF.

This clonotype showed up many times. The chain uses TRBV7-9 and TRBJ1-5; no clear D. V shed 4 bases and J shed 6 bases, with 10 bases lying between them. The CDR3 is made up of 13 amino acids. Per the germline V gene, CDR1 is SEHNR and CDR2 is FQNEAQ (reference sequence). Here the CDR3 reads CASSSYVGQPQHF. CDR3 DNA: TGTGCCAGCAGCTCCTATGTGGGTCAGCCCCAGCATTTT.

V usage is TRBV27 and J usage is TRBJ2-3; TRBD2 might be the D (6 bases). This CDR3 comprises 15 residues. Germline CDR1 reads MNHEY; CDR2 reads SMNVEV (reference sequence). Trimming left V 7 bases short and J 5 bases short, with 19 bases between. The CDR3 loop reads CASTPWRASGDTQYF. DNA of the CDR3: TGTGCCAGCACTCCCTGGAGGGCGAGTGGAGATACGCAGTATTTT.

This rearrangement joins TRBV9 to TRBJ2-5; possibly TRBD1 or TRBD2 for D (5 bases each). The V gene's germline CDR1 is SGDLS and CDR2 YYNGEE. Trimming took 2 bases from V and 5 from J, leaving 19 bases between them. The CDR3 contains 16 residues. This chain's CDR3 is CASSVSPKRDGETQYF. CDR3 nucleotide sequence: TGTGCCAGCAGCGTTAGTCCGAAAAGGGACGGGGAGACCCAGTACTTC. The full variable domain, completed using reference TRBV9 and TRBJ2-5, is DSGVTQTPKHLITATGQRVTLRCSPRSGDLSVYWYQQSLDQGLQFLIQYYNGEERAKGNILERFSAQQFPDLHSELNLSSLELGDSALYFCASSVSPKRDGETQYFGPGTRLLVL.

The chain combines TRBV19 with TRBJ1-1; D unresolved. The germline CDR1 and CDR2 sequences are LNHDA and SQIVND (reference sequence). V was cut by 3 bases and J by 5 bases, with 10 bases left in between. This CDR3 comprises 13 residues. The CDR3 reads CASSINRVTEAFF. CDR3 bases: TGTGCCAGTAGTATTAATAGGGTTACTGAAGCTTTCTTT.

This chain connects TRBV28 to TRBJ1-5; D not resolved. Germline V gene data show CDR1 as MDHEN and CDR2 as SYDVKM. V was trimmed by 2 bases and J by 3 bases, leaving 8 bases between them. The CDR3 is 14 residues long. CDR3 sequence reads: CASSLTNANQPQHF. The CDR3 nucleotides are TGTGCCAGCAGTTTAACAAACGCCAATCAGCCCCAGCATTTT. Variable domain in full (rest from reference TRBV28 and TRBJ1-5): DVKVTQSSRYLVKRTGEKVFLECVQDMDHENMFWYRQDPGLGLRLIYFSYDVKMKEKGDIPEGYSVSREKKERFSLILESASTNQTSMYLCASSLTNANQPQHFGDGTRLSIL.

The CDR3 DNA sequence: TGTGCCACCTCCAGGGGGCGGGAGACCCAGTACTTC. Protein sequence: CATSRGRETQYF. The chain employs TRBV15 and TRBJ2-5, with TRBD1 matching 8 bases. Germline assignment: CDR1 LNHNV and CDR2 YYDKDF (reference sequence). The CDR3 spans 12 residues. The V and J ends lost 8 bases and 5 bases, in that order; junction bases with no gene match: 4.

This clonotype was seen only once. The V gene is TRBV6-8, the J gene TRBJ2-5; D perhaps matches TRBD1 (6 bases). The CDR3 is made up of 16 amino acids. Trimming cost V 5 bases and J 1 base, with 17 bases left between them. Germline CDR1 MNHGY, CDR2 SAAAGT. The CDR3: CASSIRDTHFQETQYF. The CDR3 DNA reads TGTGCCAGCAGTATCCGGGACACACATTTCCAAGAGACCCAGTACTTC.

This clonotype was counted only a few times. For the CDR3, the DNA is TGTGCCAGCAGTCCCCGAGACTGGACTAGCGGGGGCCTAGACCAAGAGACCCAGTACTTC. It is translated as CASSPRDWTSGGLDQETQYF. The chain links TRBV6-6 to TRBJ2-5, with 13 positions matching TRBD2. The CDR3 totals 20 residues. CDR1 and CDR2 from the germline V gene are MNHNY and SVGAGI (reference sequence). V gave up 5 bases and J gave up 0 bases; unmatched junction bases: 15.

This clonotype was observed a few times. This chain's CDR3 is CASSPDGTRKDSDTQYF. The DNA of the CDR3 is TGTGCCAGCAGCCCGGATGGGACTAGGAAGGATTCAGATACGCAGTATTTT. V and J are TRBV7-2 and TRBJ2-3, with 8 bases fitting TRBD2. The V gene's germline CDR1 is SGHTA and CDR2 FQGNSA. Germline trimming cut 5 bases from V and 4 bases from J; bases unmatched to any gene: 14. This CDR3 spans 17 amino acids.

The chain employs TRBV19 and TRBJ1-1; a possible D gene is TRBD1 (5 bases). The V end lost 9 bases, the J end lost 1 base, and 6 bases lay between the germline ends. This CDR3 region has 11 residues. In germline, CDR1 is LNHDA, CDR2 SQIVND (reference sequence). CDR3 bases: TGTGCCAGCAGGGCGAACACTGAAGCTTTCTTT. Its protein is CASRANTEAFF.

The chain is built from TRBV7-8 and TRBJ2-1; 9 nucleotides align to TRBD2. The CDR3 length is 17 residues. Unmatched junction bases numbered 11, after V lost 2 bases and J lost 6 bases. The germline CDR1 and CDR2 sequences are SGHVS and FQNEAQ. The CDR3 nucleotides read TGTGCCAGCAGCTTACATTTAGCGGGGGAGACACCCAATGAGCAGTTCTTC. This encodes CASSLHLAGETPNEQFF.

This clonotype was observed a few times. Here the CDR3 reads CASSSAGADTQYF. CDR3 in DNA: TGTGCCAGCAGTTCTGCAGGGGCAGATACGCAGTATTTT. This rearrangement joins TRBV27 to TRBJ2-3, with D perhaps TRBD1 (6 bases). The CDR3 extends over 13 amino acids. With 4 bases removed from V and 4 bases from J, the gap between germline ends came to 9 bases. Germline V lookup: CDR1 MNHEY, CDR2 SMNVEV (reference sequence).

This clonotype was observed a handful of times. This chain uses TRBV5-5 with TRBJ2-7; no clear D. CDR1 SGHKS and CDR2 YYEKEE come from the germline V gene (reference sequence). The CDR3 contains 13 residues. V was clipped by 0 bases and J by 6 bases, with 10 bases between them. This CDR3 reads CASSLVSGGEQYF. The CDR3 nucleotides are TGTGCCAGCAGCTTGGTATCGGGCGGCGAGCAGTACTTC.

This clonotype came up a few times. The chain employs TRBV6-2 or TRBV6-3 and TRBJ2-1; D may match TRBD1 or TRBD2 (5 bases each). CDR3 size: 13 residues. Germline CDR1 is MNHEY and CDR2 is SVGEGT. Trimming took off 7 bases at V and 8 bases at J, with 15 bases between the two ends. The chain's CDR3 is CASTRPGRDEQFF. The CDR3 nucleotides read TGTGCCAGCACCCGACCGGGGCGCGATGAGCAGTTCTTC.

The chain is built from TRBV20-1 and TRBJ2-1, with D perhaps matching TRBD1 (6 bases). The CDR3 extends over 15 amino acids. Germline lookup yields CDR1 DFQATT and CDR2 SNEGSKA (reference sequence). Deletions cut 2 bases from V and 4 bases from J, with 15 bases between. The CDR3 region is CSARKVGARYNEQFF. CDR3 DNA sequence: TGCAGTGCTAGAAAAGTGGGGGCAAGGTACAATGAGCAGTTCTTC.

V usage is TRBV28 and J usage is TRBJ2-7; 12 bases align to TRBD2. This CDR3 is built from 13 residues. V shed 3 bases and J 12 bases; nucleotides not matched to a gene: 6. Germline CDR1 reads MDHEN; CDR2 reads SYDVKM. The CDR3 sequence: CASSFPSGGALYV. CDR3 nucleotide sequence: TGTGCCAGCAGTTTCCCTAGCGGGGGGGCTCTGTACGTC.

J is TRBJ2-5 and V is TRBV7-2; D unclear. Germline V gene sequence: CDR1 SGHTA, CDR2 FQGNSA. The germline V and J ends were trimmed by 1 base and 4 bases, with 10 bases remaining between them. The CDR3 totals 14 residues. CDR3 nucleotide sequence: TGTGCCAGCAGCTTAGTTGATGCCCGAGAGACCCAGTACTTC. This gives the protein CASSLVDARETQYF.

This clonotype was observed many times. The genes are TRBV7-6 and TRBJ2-7; possibly TRBD1 for D (6 bases). V was clipped by 6 bases and J by 2 bases, with 14 bases between them. The length of the CDR3 is 14 residues. Germline V gene data show CDR1 as SGHVS and CDR2 as FNYEAQ. CDR3 protein: CASSLADSPYEQYF. In DNA, the CDR3 is TGTGCCAGCAGTCTCGCGGACAGCCCCTACGAGCAGTACTTC.

This clonotype has more than one count but fewer than ten. V is TRBV6-2 or TRBV6-3 and J is TRBJ1-5; possibly TRBD1 for D (6 bases). Germline V gene lookup returns CDR1 MNHEY and CDR2 SVGEGT. The CDR3 loop spans 16 amino acids. Trimming stripped 3 bases from V and 9 bases from J, with 21 bases between. CDR3 in DNA: TGTGCCAGCAGTTATGCGGGACACGGTCGCCTCGGGCCCCAGCATTTT. Amino acid sequence: CASSYAGHGRLGPQHF.

This clonotype was observed at least ten times. The rearrangement joins TRBV14 to TRBJ2-3; TRBD1 matches at 7 bases. This CDR3 has 15 residues. CDR1 and CDR2 (germline): SGHDN, FVKESK. V was pared by 4 bases and J by 0 bases, with 4 bases of the junction left unmatched. CDR3 DNA sequence: TGTGCCAGCAGCCCGACAGGGTACAGCACAGATACGCAGTATTTT. It encodes CASSPTGYSTDTQYF.

This clonotype has only a few counts. The chain employs TRBV2 and TRBJ2-7; possible D gene TRBD1, 6 bases. V lost 5 bases, J lost 7 bases, and 9 bases lay in between. The CDR3 is made up of 11 amino acids. Per germline, CDR1 SNHLY and CDR2 FYNNEI. The CDR3 DNA sequence: TGTGCCAGCAGTTCCACAGGGGAGCAGTACGTC. Translating it yields CASSSTGEQYV.

This clonotype was recorded many times. The chain links TRBV12-3 or TRBV12-4 to TRBJ2-3; 9 positions agree with TRBD2. The CDR3 runs 20 residues. With 3 bases clipped from V and 3 bases from J, the junction kept 19 bases outside the gene matches. CDR3 bases: TGTGCCAGCAGTTTCCTAGTGCCAGGGCGGGGGGGCCCTACGACAGATACGCAGTATTTT. This encodes CASSFLVPGRGGPTTDTQYF.

The V gene is TRBV12-3 or TRBV12-4, the J gene TRBJ1-1, with D unclear. The CDR3 spans 12 residues. Trimming left V 6 bases short and J 4 bases short, with 9 bases between. For the CDR3, the DNA is TGTGCCAGCAGCGACCGCCCCACTGAAGCTTTCTTT. Encoded protein: CASSDRPTEAFF.

The chain is built from TRBV19 and TRBJ1-2; D is unresolved. Germline V gene lookup returns CDR1 LNHDA and CDR2 SQIVND (reference sequence). V was cut by 2 bases and J by 0 bases, with 10 bases left in between. The CDR3 loop spans 15 amino acids. The CDR3 reads CASSISGGPNYGYTF. CDR3 nucleotides: TGTGCCAGTAGTATAAGTGGCGGGCCTAACTATGGCTACACCTTC.

The rearrangement joins TRBV6-5 to TRBJ1-1; D is perhaps TRBD1 (5 bases). Per germline, CDR1 MNHEY and CDR2 SVGAGI. Trimming pared 0 bases from V and 6 bases from J, leaving 14 bases between. This CDR3 region has 15 residues. As DNA, the CDR3 is TGTGCCAGCAGTTACTCGAGAGAGATCAGGGCTGAAGCTTTCTTT. Residues: CASSYSREIRAEAFF.

This clonotype showed up many times. The chain uses TRBV28 and TRBJ2-2; 9 bases map to TRBD2. This CDR3 region has 14 residues. V lost 7 bases, J lost 1 base, and 1 base stayed unmatched. Germline loops: CDR1 MDHEN, CDR2 SYDVKM. CDR3 sequence: CASKLAGNTGELFF. The CDR3 nucleotides are TGTGCCAGCAAACTAGCGGGGAACACCGGGGAGCTGTTTTTT.

The gene calls are TRBV27 and TRBJ1-2; perhaps TRBD1 as D (5 bases). V lost 7 bases to trimming and J lost 3 bases, with 15 bases between them. Germline V gene lookup returns CDR1 MNHEY and CDR2 SMNVEV (reference sequence). The CDR3 totals 14 residues. This chain's CDR3 is CASTQLPGHYGYTF. DNA for the CDR3: TGTGCCAGCACTCAGCTCCCGGGACACTATGGCTACACCTTC.

The chain links TRBV20-1 to TRBJ2-1, with TRBD2 matching over 8 bases. This CDR3 spans 16 amino acids. The V and J ends lost 2 bases and 1 base, in that order; junction bases with no gene match: 7. Germline values: CDR1 DFQATT, CDR2 SNEGSKA (reference sequence). The CDR3 loop is CSARLPGLGSYNEQFF. Written as DNA, the CDR3 is TGCAGTGCTAGACTTCCGGGACTAGGTTCCTACAATGAGCAGTTCTTC.